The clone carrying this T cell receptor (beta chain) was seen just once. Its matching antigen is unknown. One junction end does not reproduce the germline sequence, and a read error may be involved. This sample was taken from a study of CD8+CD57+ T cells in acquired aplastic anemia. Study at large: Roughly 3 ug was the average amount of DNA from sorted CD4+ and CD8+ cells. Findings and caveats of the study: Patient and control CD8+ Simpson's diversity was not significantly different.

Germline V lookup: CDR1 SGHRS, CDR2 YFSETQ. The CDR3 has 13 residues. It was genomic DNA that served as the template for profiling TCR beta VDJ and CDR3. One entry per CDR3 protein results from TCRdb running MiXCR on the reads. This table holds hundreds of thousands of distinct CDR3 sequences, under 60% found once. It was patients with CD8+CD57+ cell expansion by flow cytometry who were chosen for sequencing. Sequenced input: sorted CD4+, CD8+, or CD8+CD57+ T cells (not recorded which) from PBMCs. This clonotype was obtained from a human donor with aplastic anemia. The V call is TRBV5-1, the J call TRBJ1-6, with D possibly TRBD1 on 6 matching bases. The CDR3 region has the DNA TGCGCCAGCAGCTTGGCCGGCGGGGGGGCCGTTTACTTT. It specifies CASSLAGGGAVYF.